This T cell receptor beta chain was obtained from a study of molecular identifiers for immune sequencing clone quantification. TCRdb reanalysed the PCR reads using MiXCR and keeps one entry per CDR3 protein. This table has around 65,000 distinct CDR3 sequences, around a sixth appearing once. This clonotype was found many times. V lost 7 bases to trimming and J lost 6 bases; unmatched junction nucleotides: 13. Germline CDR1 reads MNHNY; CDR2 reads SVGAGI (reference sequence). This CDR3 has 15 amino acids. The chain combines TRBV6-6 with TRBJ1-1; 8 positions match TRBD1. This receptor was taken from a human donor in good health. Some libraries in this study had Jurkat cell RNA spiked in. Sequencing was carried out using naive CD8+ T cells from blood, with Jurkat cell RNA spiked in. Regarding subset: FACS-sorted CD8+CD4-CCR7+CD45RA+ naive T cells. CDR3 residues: CASTSEGTGLPEAFF. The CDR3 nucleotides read TGTGCCAGCACGTCAGAAGGGACAGGACTGCCTGAAGCTTTCTTT.